One sample yielded the 11 T cell receptor beta chains listed below, sequenced in a study of human T cells and chemical hapten exposure. The sample's time point: patch test 2, 6 weeks after DPC sensitization. Treatment denoted: therapeutic diphenylcyclopropenone sensitization with weekly scalp DPC. Each CDR3 protein gets one entry after TCRdb re-called the RACE reads with MiXCR. The sample has hundreds of thousands of distinct CDR3 sequences, about 6% seen once. Sample: whole blood, taken in connection with sensitization to the hapten diphenylcyclopropenone (DPC). These TCRs come from a woman between 18 and 29 years old with alopecia areata. Some clones in this sample may be carry-over from other donors' samples.

The chain carries TRBV20-1 and TRBJ2-3; D might be TRBD2 (5 bases). This CDR3 region has 14 residues. The V gene lost 6 bases and the J gene lost 3 bases, with 16 bases spanning the gap. Germline values: CDR1 DFQATT, CDR2 SNEGSKA (reference sequence). Here the CDR3 DNA reads TGCAGTGCATCGGGATTCAAGAGTACAGATACGCAGTATTTT. Encoded protein: CSASGFKSTDTQYF.

This chain uses TRBV20-1 with TRBJ2-3; D unresolved. The CDR3 has 13 amino acids. Per the germline V gene, CDR1 is DFQATT and CDR2 is SNEGSKA (reference sequence). V lost 4 bases and J lost 0, with 8 bases in between. The CDR3 here is CSANIQSTDTQYF. CDR3 nucleotide sequence: TGCAGTGCTAATATTCAGAGCACAGATACGCAGTATTTT.

This clonotype was seen many times. This rearrangement joins TRBV5-4 to TRBJ1-1; 11 bases are a match to TRBD1. V lost 4 bases to trimming and J lost 6 bases; unmatched junction nucleotides: 5. There are 14 residues in the CDR3. Germline V CDR1 and CDR2: SGHNT, YYREEE (reference sequence). Here the CDR3 reads CASSGRDRGSEAFF. The CDR3 coding sequence is TGTGCCAGCAGCGGCAGGGACAGGGGGTCTGAAGCTTTCTTT. The whole variable domain, filled in from reference TRBV5-4 and TRBJ1-1, reads ETGVTQSPTHLIKTRGQQVTLRCSSQSGHNTVSWYQQALGQGPQFIFQYYREEENGRGNFPPRFSGLQFPNYSSELNVNALELDDSALYLCASSGRDRGSEAFFGQGTRLTVV.

J is TRBJ1-1 and V is TRBV6-1; no clear D. CDR3 length: 17 amino acids. The germline V gene has CDR1 MNHNS and CDR2 SASEGT. Trimming shortened V by 3 bases and J by 3 bases, and 20 bases separated the two germline ends. CDR3 nucleotides: TGTGCCAGCAGTGATATATTATACAACCCAGAGGACACTGAAGCTTTCTTT. Protein product: CASSDILYNPEDTEAFF.

V gene TRBV12-3 or TRBV12-4 combines with J gene TRBJ2-1, with TRBD1 identical over 9 bases. The CDR3 totals 12 residues. V lost 2 bases and J lost 12; bases outside the gene matches: 2. CDR3 in amino acids: CASSLRQGGQFF. DNA of the CDR3: TGTGCCAGCAGTTTACGACAGGGGGGGCAGTTCTTC.

This clonotype showed up many times. The gene calls are TRBV6-2 or TRBV6-3 and TRBJ1-6; unclear D gene. The CDR3 has 16 residues. The germline V gene has CDR1 MNHEY and CDR2 SVGEGT. Trimming took off 3 bases at V and 5 bases at J, with 14 bases between the two ends. CDR3 sequence (DNA): TGTGCCAGCAGTTATCGGCGGAGTGTGGATAATTCACCCCTCCACTTT. It yields the protein CASSYRRSVDNSPLHF.

This clonotype was picked up a small number of times. V usage is TRBV10-3 and J usage is TRBJ2-7; 9 bases align to TRBD1. V lost 5 bases and J lost 5; bases outside the gene matches: 7. The germline CDR1 and CDR2 sequences are ENHRY and SYGVKD. This CDR3 is built from 14 residues. The CDR3 nucleotides are TGTGCCATCAGTCGGGGACAGGGCGTCGACGAGCAGTACTTC. It yields the protein CAISRGQGVDEQYF.

This clonotype was seen many times. The chain has TRBV7-8 and TRBJ1-1; unclear D gene. This CDR3 is 14 amino acids long. The V end was cut by 5 bases, the J end by 1 base, with 11 bases between. CDR1 and CDR2 from the germline V gene are SGHVS and FQNEAQ. Here the CDR3 reads CASSPAEANTEAFF. The CDR3 DNA sequence: TGTGCCAGCAGCCCGGCTGAGGCGAACACTGAAGCTTTCTTT.

This clonotype showed up many times. The chain recombines TRBV3-1 with TRBJ1-2; no clear D gene. Trimming removed 0 bases at V and 2 bases at J, with 13 bases between. Germline values: CDR1 LGHDT, CDR2 YNNKEL (reference sequence). CDR3 length: 16 amino acids. CDR3 bases: TGTGCCAGCAGCCAAGATGTTGGGGTCCTAAACTATGGCTACACCTTC. Translating it yields CASSQDVGVLNYGYTF. Full variable domain (remainder filled in from reference TRBV3-1 and TRBJ1-2): DTAVSQTPKYLVTQMGNDKSIKCEQNLGHDTMYWYKQDSKKFLKIMFSYNNKELIINETVPNRFSPKSPDKAHLNLHINSLELGDSAVYFCASSQDVGVLNYGYTFGSGTRLTVV.

This clonotype was observed a handful of times. The chain has TRBV6-1 and TRBJ1-4; 7 bases align to TRBD1. CDR3 size: 15 residues. Trimming at V came to 3 bases and at J to 7 bases, leaving 8 bases not matched to a gene. Germline V gene data show CDR1 as MNHNS and CDR2 as SASEGT. The CDR3 sequence: CASSEFRTGSEKLFF. The CDR3 coding sequence is TGTGCCAGCAGTGAGTTTAGGACAGGATCTGAAAAACTGTTTTTT.

J is TRBJ2-3 and V is TRBV5-1, with 7 bases aligning to TRBD1. Germline V gene lookup returns CDR1 SGHRS and CDR2 YFSETQ. V was clipped by 4 bases and J by 2 bases; unmatched bases: 10. The CDR3 length is 16 residues. CDR3 sequence (DNA): TGCGCCAGCAGCAACATAGGGGGCGCGATCACAGATACGCAGTATTTT. Translating it yields CASSNIGGAITDTQYF.